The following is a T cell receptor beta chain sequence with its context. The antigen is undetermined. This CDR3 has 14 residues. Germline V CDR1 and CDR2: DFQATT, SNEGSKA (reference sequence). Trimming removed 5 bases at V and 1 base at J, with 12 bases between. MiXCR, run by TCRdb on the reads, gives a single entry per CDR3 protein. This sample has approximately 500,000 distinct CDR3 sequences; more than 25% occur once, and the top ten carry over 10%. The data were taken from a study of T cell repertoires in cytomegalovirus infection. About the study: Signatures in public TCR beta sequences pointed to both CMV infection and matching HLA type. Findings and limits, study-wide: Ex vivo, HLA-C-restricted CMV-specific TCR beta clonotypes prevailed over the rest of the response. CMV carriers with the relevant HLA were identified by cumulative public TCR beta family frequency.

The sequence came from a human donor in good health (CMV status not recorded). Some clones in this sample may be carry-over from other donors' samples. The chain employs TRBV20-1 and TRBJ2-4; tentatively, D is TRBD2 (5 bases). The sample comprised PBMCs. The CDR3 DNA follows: TGCAGTGCTGCGGTCGGGGATGCCAAAAACATTCAGTACTTC. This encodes CSAAVGDAKNIQYF.